The rows below give T cell receptor beta chains drawn from one sample of a study of blood T cells in healthy people across ages. TCRdb ran MiXCR on the 5' RACE reads and lists one entry per CDR3 protein. The sample records hundreds of thousands of distinct CDR3 sequences, nearly 60% being singletons. The sequenced material came from blood. These receptors were collected from a man aged 25 to 40 in good health. The conserved cysteine and the conserved F or W are not part of the CDR3 here. Fields, in order: V gene, clone size, J gene, D gene, CDR3 protein. D genes are given only for firm matches. Size is stated for part of the rows, as once, few or many counts, or as a class when the clone is expanded.

TRBV20-1	-	TRBJ1-4	-	SADGEGGFGEKLF
TRBV20-1	few	TRBJ2-4	-	SARWNSEGGQY
TRBV6-2/TRBV6-3	-	TRBJ2-5	TRBD2	ASSYSASGTYGQY
TRBV12-3/TRBV12-4	few	TRBJ2-7	-	ASEKRDTYEQY
TRBV6-6	-	TRBJ2-5	TRBD2	ASSTSVQETQY
TRBV12-3/TRBV12-4	-	TRBJ1-2	-	ASSLGTYYGYT
TRBV27	-	TRBJ2-5	-	ASVAGAGETQY
TRBV20-1	few	TRBJ2-4	TRBD2	SARDASGAFRDLKNIQY
TRBV6-2/TRBV6-3	-	TRBJ1-2	-	ASTNDRQDGYT
TRBV6-5	-	TRBJ2-1	TRBD2	ASSYRAGAIYNEQF
TRBV20-1	-	TRBJ2-1	TRBD2	SAYPSGRGDNEQF
TRBV7-9	-	TRBJ1-2	-	ACSSTREQDNRGAYGYT
TRBV5-1	-	TRBJ1-1	-	ASSSTTDNTEAF
TRBV29-1	-	TRBJ2-3	-	SVAGTVKDTQY
TRBV29-1	-	TRBJ2-3	TRBD1	SQGQGVTDTQY
TRBV7-6	few	TRBJ1-1	TRBD1	ASSLAEGTGDTEAF
TRBV20-1	-	TRBJ2-1	TRBD2	SARTGLAGGENEQF